This T cell receptor (beta chain) was sequenced in a study of cytomegalovirus exposure and HLA in healthy donors. About the research overall: A preliminary data release comprised around 85 million unique TCRs obtained from HLA-typed donors. Of all 400 or so donors who were genotyped, 75% to 90% belonged to the Caucasian-associated ancestry cluster.

Vbeta (60) and Jbeta (13) primers were used in the PCR. TCRdb's table, derived via immunoSEQ multiplex PCR, lists solely in-frame clones and lacks some. The sample has more than 100,000 clones, around 77% seen once. The CDR3 covers 12 residues. Germline values: CDR1 LNHNV, CDR2 YYDKDF (reference sequence). Between the trimmed V and J ends, which lost 3 bases and 6 bases, there was a span of 9 bases. The specimen was PBMCs. This rearrangement joins TRBV15 to TRBJ2-7; tentatively, D is TRBD1 (6 bases). This receptor was identified in a woman aged 55 to 70 in good health and CMV-seronegative. CDR3 region: CATSRAGVEQYF. CDR3 bases: TGTGCCACCAGCAGGGCAGGGGTCGAGCAGTACTTC.